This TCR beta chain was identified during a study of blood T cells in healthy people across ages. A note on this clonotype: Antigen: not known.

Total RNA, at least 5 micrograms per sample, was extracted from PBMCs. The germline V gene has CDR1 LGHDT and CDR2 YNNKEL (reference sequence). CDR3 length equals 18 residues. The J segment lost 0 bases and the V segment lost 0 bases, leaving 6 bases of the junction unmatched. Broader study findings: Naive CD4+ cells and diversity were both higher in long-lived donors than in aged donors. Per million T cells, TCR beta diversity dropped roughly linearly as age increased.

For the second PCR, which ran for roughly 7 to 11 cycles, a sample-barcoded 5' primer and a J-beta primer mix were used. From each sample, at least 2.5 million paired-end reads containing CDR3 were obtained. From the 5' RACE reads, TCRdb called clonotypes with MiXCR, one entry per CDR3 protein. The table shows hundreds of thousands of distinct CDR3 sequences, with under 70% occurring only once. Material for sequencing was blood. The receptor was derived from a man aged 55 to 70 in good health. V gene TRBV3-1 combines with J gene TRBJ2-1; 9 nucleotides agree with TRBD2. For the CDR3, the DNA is TGTGCCAGCAGCCAAGAGGGTGTAGCGGGGGCCTCCTACAATGAGCAGTTCTTC. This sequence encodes CASSQEGVAGASYNEQFF.